A selection of T cell receptor beta chains follows, all from one sample in a study of blood T cell repertoires in COVID-19. Clones were read by immunoSEQ multiplex PCR, and TCRdb kept only the in-frame ones, dropping some. The sample has fewer than 150,000 clones; around 81% are singletons. Sample: peripheral blood. Source of these receptors: a human donor in a cohort sampled during active COVID-19. CDR3s include the opening cysteine and the closing phenylalanine or tryptophan. D genes are given only for firm matches. Size values are once, few and many counts, or a class for expanded clones, and some rows have none.

clone_size	v_call	d_call	j_call	cdr3_nt	cdr3_aa
-	TRBV28	TRBD1	TRBJ2-5	TGTGCCACCGTGGGTCGGGACAGGGGGCTGGGGGAGACCCAGTACTTC	CATVGRDRGLGETQYF
-	TRBV2	-	TRBJ1-2	TGTGCCAGCAGTGAAGCGCTTCGGGGGTTTAACAACTATGGCTACACCTTC	CASSEALRGFNNYGYTF
once	TRBV6-5	-	TRBJ1-1	TGTGCCAGCAGCCGCCTGACGGGAACTGAAGCTTTCTTT	CASSRLTGTEAFF
-	TRBV5-6	-	TRBJ2-1	TGTGCCAGCAGCTTGGGACTACCTCGCAATGAGCAGTTCTTC	CASSLGLPRNEQFF
-	TRBV5-1	TRBD1	TRBJ1-4	TGCGCCAGCGGACAGGGGGGCACTAATGAAAAACTGTTTTTT	CASGQGGTNEKLFF
-	TRBV4-1	-	TRBJ1-5	TGCGCCAGCAGCCCAGAGAGGGATCAGCCCCAGCATTTT	CASSPERDQPQHF
-	TRBV9	TRBD2	TRBJ2-3	TGTGCCAGCAGCAGCGGGGGGGCCCAAGATACGCAGTATTTT	CASSSGGAQDTQYF
-	TRBV24-1	TRBD1	TRBJ2-7	TGTGCCACCAGCCCTAACACAGGGGGCCAGTACGAGCAGTACTTC	CATSPNTGGQYEQYF
many	TRBV5-8	TRBD1	TRBJ2-4	TGTGCCAGCAGCCCACAGGGGGCCAAAAACATTCAGTACTTC	CASSPQGAKNIQYF
-	TRBV10-3	-	TRBJ1-4	TGTGCCATCAGTGAGCCTGACGGGGGGAGTGTTGAAAAACTGTTTTTT	CAISEPDGGSVEKLFF
-	TRBV9	TRBD1	TRBJ2-7	TGTGCCAGCAGCGGACCCGGGACAGGAGTCTACGAGCAGTACTTC	CASSGPGTGVYEQYF
-	TRBV6-6	TRBD2	TRBJ2-1	TGTGCCAGCAGTTACTCAGGCGGGGGGGCCTACAATGAGCAGTTCTTC	CASSYSGGGAYNEQFF
-	TRBV11-2	TRBD1	TRBJ1-4	TGTGCCAGCAACGACGACAGGGGGAATGAAAAACTGTTTTTT	CASNDDRGNEKLFF
-	TRBV6-5	TRBD1	TRBJ1-2	TGTGCCAGCATAGGCACAGGGGACATCTATGGCTACACCTTC	CASIGTGDIYGYTF
-	TRBV6-5	-	TRBJ2-5	TGTGCCAGCAGTTATGGGGCCCAAGAGACCCAGTACTTC	CASSYGAQETQYF
-	TRBV7-8	-	TRBJ1-6	TGTGCCAGCAGCACGCGGGGCCATAATTCACCCCTCCACTTT	CASSTRGHNSPLHF
-	TRBV5-1	TRBD1	TRBJ1-1	TGCGCCAGCAGCAACCACGACAGGGGGACTGAAGCTTTCTTT	CASSNHDRGTEAFF